This is a list of T cell receptor beta chains from one sample in a study of control samples from healthy donors and cancer patients. Here immunoSEQ multiplex PCR was the method, and the copy in TCRdb shows in-frame clones only, minus some. Of around 70,000 clones in the sample, approximately 91% are singletons; the top ten hold around a tenth. Material for sequencing was PBMCs. The receptor set was obtained from a woman aged 50 to 60 with colorectal cancer. Each CDR3 is given with its conserved first and last residue. The order of the fields is CDR3 protein, CDR3 DNA, clone size, V gene, J gene, D gene. D genes are given only for firm matches. Clone size is shown for a subset of rows, as once, few, many or a class of expanded clone.

CDR3aa: CASSLAPQQGSDTQYF
CDR3nt: TGCGCCAGCAGCTTGGCCCCCCAACAGGGTTCAGATACGCAGTATTTT
abundance: -
v_gene: TRBV5-1
j_gene: TRBJ2-3
d_gene: -

CDR3aa: CASSQGAYNEQFF
CDR3nt: TGTGCCAGTAGTCAGGGGGCCTACAATGAGCAGTTCTTC
abundance: -
v_gene: TRBV19
j_gene: TRBJ2-1
d_gene: TRBD1

CDR3aa: CASSIGGETQYF
CDR3nt: TGTGCCAGTAGTATAGGGGGAGAGACCCAGTACTTC
abundance: -
v_gene: TRBV19
j_gene: TRBJ2-5
d_gene: -

CDR3aa: CATQFYGTFNVLTF
CDR3nt: TGTGCCACCCAATTTTACGGGACTTTCAACGTCCTGACTTTC
abundance: -
v_gene: TRBV7-3
j_gene: TRBJ2-6
d_gene: -

CDR3aa: CASSLPGYGYTF
CDR3nt: TGCGCCAGCAGCTTGCCCGGTTATGGCTACACCTTC
abundance: -
v_gene: TRBV5-1
j_gene: TRBJ1-2
d_gene: -

CDR3aa: CASRDRGGSPLHF
CDR3nt: TGTGCCAGCCGGGACAGGGGTGGATCACCCCTCCACTTT
abundance: few
v_gene: TRBV27
j_gene: TRBJ1-6
d_gene: TRBD1

CDR3aa: CATRGAGGDNEQFF
CDR3nt: TGTGCCACCCGTGGGGCGGGGGGAGACAATGAGCAGTTCTTC
abundance: -
v_gene: TRBV24-1
j_gene: TRBJ2-1
d_gene: TRBD2

CDR3aa: CASSASPAIGYQETQYF
CDR3nt: TGTGCCAGCAGTGCCTCCCCGGCTATAGGATACCAAGAGACCCAGTACTTC
abundance: -
v_gene: TRBV6-2/TRBV6-3
j_gene: TRBJ2-5
d_gene: -

CDR3aa: CASSQDYRADTEAFF
CDR3nt: TGCGCCAGCAGCCAAGATTACAGGGCGGACACTGAAGCTTTCTTT
abundance: once
v_gene: TRBV4-3
j_gene: TRBJ1-1
d_gene: -

CDR3aa: CASSLRFEAFF
CDR3nt: TGTGCCAGCAGTTTACGATTTGAAGCTTTCTTT
abundance: -
v_gene: TRBV28
j_gene: TRBJ1-1
d_gene: -

CDR3aa: CASSMGTGGAGYTF
CDR3nt: TGTGCCAGTAGTATGGGGACAGGGGGCGCTGGCTACACCTTC
abundance: -
v_gene: TRBV19
j_gene: TRBJ1-2
d_gene: TRBD1

CDR3aa: CASGLVPGAGELFF
CDR3nt: TGTGCTAGTGGTTTGGTACCGGGGGCCGGGGAGCTGTTTTTT
abundance: -
v_gene: TRBV12-5
j_gene: TRBJ2-2
d_gene: -

CDR3aa: CASMSSRDEQFF
CDR3nt: TGTGCCAGCATGAGTAGTCGGGATGAGCAGTTCTTC
abundance: -
v_gene: TRBV28
j_gene: TRBJ2-1
d_gene: -

CDR3aa: CASSPPREGQPQHF
CDR3nt: TGTGCCAGCAGTCCCCCACGGGAAGGACAGCCCCAGCATTTT
abundance: -
v_gene: TRBV6-2/TRBV6-3
j_gene: TRBJ1-5
d_gene: -

CDR3aa: CASSGDYFSGNTIYF
CDR3nt: TGTGCCAGCAGCGGCGATTACTTCTCTGGAAACACCATATATTTT
abundance: few
v_gene: TRBV7-2
j_gene: TRBJ1-3
d_gene: -

CDR3aa: CASSGTEGGWGYTF
CDR3nt: TGTGCCAGCAGCGGAACAGAGGGGGGTTGGGGCTACACCTTC
abundance: -
v_gene: TRBV5-5
j_gene: TRBJ1-2
d_gene: -

CDR3aa: CASSPRGLDPNSPLHF
CDR3nt: TGTGCCAGTAGTCCTCGAGGGCTAGACCCTAATTCACCCCTCCACTTT
abundance: -
v_gene: TRBV19
j_gene: TRBJ1-6
d_gene: -

CDR3aa: CASSLWSGYSSGANVLTF
CDR3nt: TGTGCCAGCAGCTTATGGTCAGGGTATAGCTCTGGGGCCAACGTCCTGACTTTC
abundance: -
v_gene: TRBV7-2
j_gene: TRBJ2-6
d_gene: -

CDR3aa: CATRTEANEKLFF
CDR3nt: TGTGCCACCAGGACAGAGGCTAATGAAAAACTGTTTTTT
abundance: -
v_gene: TRBV28
j_gene: TRBJ1-4
d_gene: -

CDR3aa: CATSDLTVYTEAFF
CDR3nt: TGTGCCACCAGTGATTTGACAGTTTACACTGAAGCTTTCTTT
abundance: -
v_gene: TRBV24-1
j_gene: TRBJ1-1
d_gene: -

CDR3aa: CASSWAGGLTDTQYF
CDR3nt: TGTGCCAGCAGTTGGGCGGGGGGTCTGACAGATACGCAGTATTTT
abundance: -
v_gene: TRBV27
j_gene: TRBJ2-3
d_gene: TRBD2

CDR3aa: CASSLEKGAGFSTEAFF
CDR3nt: TGCGCCAGCAGCTTGGAAAAGGGGGCCGGATTCAGCACTGAAGCTTTCTTT
abundance: -
v_gene: TRBV5-1
j_gene: TRBJ1-1
d_gene: TRBD1

CDR3aa: CSVQRDYGYTF
CDR3nt: TGCAGCGTTCAACGGGACTATGGCTACACCTTC
abundance: -
v_gene: TRBV29-1
j_gene: TRBJ1-2
d_gene: -

CDR3aa: CASSLYASGAETQYF
CDR3nt: TGTGCCAGCAGCCTCTACGCTAGCGGGGCAGAGACCCAGTACTTC
abundance: -
v_gene: TRBV3-1/TRBV3-2
j_gene: TRBJ2-5
d_gene: TRBD2

CDR3aa: CAWSLLQQGVGYTF
CDR3nt: TGTGCCTGGAGTCTCCTTCAACAGGGGGTGGGCTACACCTTC
abundance: -
v_gene: TRBV30
j_gene: TRBJ1-2
d_gene: TRBD1

CDR3aa: CASSSWTVHTEAFF
CDR3nt: TGTGCCAGCAGTTCCTGGACAGTTCACACTGAAGCTTTCTTT
abundance: -
v_gene: TRBV6-6
j_gene: TRBJ1-1
d_gene: -

CDR3aa: CAWSDVTLNTEAFF
CDR3nt: TGTGCCTGGAGTGATGTAACACTGAACACTGAAGCTTTCTTT
abundance: -
v_gene: TRBV30
j_gene: TRBJ1-1
d_gene: -

CDR3aa: CASSLAGGGNYGYTF
CDR3nt: TGTGCCAGCAGCTTAGCAGGTGGCGGGAACTATGGCTACACCTTC
abundance: -
v_gene: TRBV7-2
j_gene: TRBJ1-2
d_gene: -

CDR3aa: CASSYPTSGGASSTDTQYF
CDR3nt: TGTGCCAGCAGTTATCCCACTAGCGGGGGGGCCTCAAGCACAGATACGCAGTATTTT
abundance: -
v_gene: TRBV6-2/TRBV6-3
j_gene: TRBJ2-3
d_gene: TRBD2

CDR3aa: CAWSRAYGYTF
CDR3nt: TGTGCCTGGAGCCGGGCCTATGGCTACACCTTC
abundance: -
v_gene: TRBV30
j_gene: TRBJ1-2
d_gene: -

CDR3aa: CASSLSSSWLGGGYTF
CDR3nt: TGTGCCAGCAGTTTATCCTCTTCTTGGCTAGGCGGGGGCTACACCTTC
abundance: once
v_gene: TRBV28
j_gene: TRBJ1-2
d_gene: -

CDR3aa: CASSSQPNTEAFF
CDR3nt: TGTGCCAGCAGCTCCCAACCGAACACTGAAGCTTTCTTT
abundance: -
v_gene: TRBV7-3
j_gene: TRBJ1-1
d_gene: -

CDR3aa: CASRTGQGNYGYTF
CDR3nt: TGTGCCAGCAGGACCGGACAGGGAAACTATGGCTACACCTTC
abundance: once
v_gene: TRBV28
j_gene: TRBJ1-2
d_gene: TRBD1

CDR3aa: CSVAAVGATNEKLFF
CDR3nt: TGCAGCGTTGCCGCTGTGGGGGCAACTAATGAAAAACTGTTTTTT
abundance: -
v_gene: TRBV29-1
j_gene: TRBJ1-4
d_gene: -

CDR3aa: CASSPTSLGYTEAFF
CDR3nt: TGTGCCAGTAGTCCAACCTCACTCGGATACACTGAAGCTTTCTTT
abundance: -
v_gene: TRBV19
j_gene: TRBJ1-1
d_gene: -

CDR3aa: CASSNSGGATDTQYF
CDR3nt: TGTGCCAGCAGTAATAGCGGGGGGGCAACAGATACGCAGTATTTT
abundance: -
v_gene: TRBV6-4
j_gene: TRBJ2-3
d_gene: TRBD2

CDR3aa: CATSRGGFGDTGELFF
CDR3nt: TGTGCCACCAGCAGAGGGGGGTTTGGGGACACCGGGGAGCTGTTTTTT
abundance: -
v_gene: TRBV15
j_gene: TRBJ2-2
d_gene: -

CDR3aa: CASRLAGGPPTDTQYF
CDR3nt: TGTGCCAGCAGACTAGCGGGGGGGCCCCCGACAGATACGCAGTATTTT
abundance: -
v_gene: TRBV2
j_gene: TRBJ2-3
d_gene: TRBD2

CDR3aa: CASGQTGGMTGELFF
CDR3nt: TGCGCCAGCGGACAGACAGGGGGTATGACCGGGGAGCTGTTTTTT
abundance: once
v_gene: TRBV10-2
j_gene: TRBJ2-2
d_gene: TRBD1

CDR3aa: CASSLFAGHYGYTF
CDR3nt: TGTGCCAGCAGTTTATTTGCAGGGCATTATGGCTACACCTTC
abundance: once
v_gene: TRBV28
j_gene: TRBJ1-2
d_gene: -

CDR3aa: CASSQVGGSGNEQFF
CDR3nt: TGCGCCAGCAGCCAAGTGGGGGGCTCGGGAAATGAGCAGTTCTTC
abundance: -
v_gene: TRBV4-3
j_gene: TRBJ2-1
d_gene: -

CDR3aa: CATRGQGSTGNTIYF
CDR3nt: TGTGCCACCAGAGGTCAGGGGTCTACTGGAAACACCATATATTTT
abundance: -
v_gene: TRBV24-1
j_gene: TRBJ1-3
d_gene: -

CDR3aa: CASSPRQGDGTEAFF
CDR3nt: TGTGCCAGCAGCCCGCGACAGGGGGACGGCACTGAAGCTTTCTTT
abundance: -
v_gene: TRBV9
j_gene: TRBJ1-1
d_gene: TRBD1

CDR3aa: CASSYSVSRSGNTIYF
CDR3nt: TGTGCCAGCAGTTACTCGGTCAGCCGCTCTGGAAACACCATATATTTT
abundance: -
v_gene: TRBV6-2/TRBV6-3
j_gene: TRBJ1-3
d_gene: -

CDR3aa: CASSYHTGDTEAFF
CDR3nt: TGTGCCAGCAGTTATCATACAGGGGACACTGAAGCTTTCTTT
abundance: -
v_gene: TRBV6-2/TRBV6-3
j_gene: TRBJ1-1
d_gene: TRBD1

CDR3aa: CASSEGLSTDTQYF
CDR3nt: TGTGCCAGCAGTGAGGGGTTAAGCACAGATACGCAGTATTTT
abundance: -
v_gene: TRBV6-1
j_gene: TRBJ2-3
d_gene: -

CDR3aa: CASSLGQPGLYGYTF
CDR3nt: TGTGCCAGCAGCCTGGGACAGCCGGGTCTATATGGCTACACCTTC
abundance: -
v_gene: TRBV7-8
j_gene: TRBJ1-2
d_gene: TRBD1

CDR3aa: CASSLGRGNTEAFF
CDR3nt: TGTGCCAGCAGCTTAGGCCGGGGGAACACTGAAGCTTTCTTT
abundance: -
v_gene: TRBV13
j_gene: TRBJ1-1
d_gene: -

CDR3aa: CASSPSGDRVKTQYF
CDR3nt: TGTGCCAGCAGCCCCTCGGGGGACAGGGTTAAGACCCAGTACTTC
abundance: once
v_gene: TRBV9
j_gene: TRBJ2-5
d_gene: TRBD1

CDR3aa: CATSDEQGFGYTF
CDR3nt: TGTGCCACCAGTGATGAACAGGGCTTTGGCTACACCTTC
abundance: -
v_gene: TRBV24-1
j_gene: TRBJ1-2
d_gene: -

CDR3aa: CASSTWDSADQPQHF
CDR3nt: TGTGCCAGCAGTACTTGGGACAGTGCCGATCAGCCCCAGCATTTT
abundance: many
v_gene: TRBV6-5
j_gene: TRBJ1-5
d_gene: TRBD1

CDR3aa: CASGQGQPQHF
CDR3nt: TGTGCCAGCGGACAGGGTCAGCCCCAGCATTTT
abundance: -
v_gene: TRBV19
j_gene: TRBJ1-5
d_gene: TRBD1

CDR3aa: CASSREVVFLSNQPQHF
CDR3nt: TGTGCCAGCTCCCGGGAGGTAGTTTTCCTTAGCAATCAGCCCCAGCATTTT
abundance: -
v_gene: TRBV18
j_gene: TRBJ1-5
d_gene: -